The rows below give T cell receptor beta chains drawn from one sample of a study of shared clonotypes between healthy human individuals. The table came from immunoSEQ multiplex PCR; TCRdb's copy has only in-frame clones and leaves some out. The data contain fewer than 800,000 clones, about 91% of them singletons. Sequencing was performed on naive CD8+ T cells sorted from blood. These receptors all come from a man between 25 and 39 years old in good health. CDR3s include the opening cysteine and the closing phenylalanine or tryptophan. The D gene is left open where the match is weak. Size values are once, few and many counts, or a class for expanded clones, and some rows have none.

>-|TRBV28|-|TRBJ1-2
TGTGCCAGCAGTCTAATAATCTATGATGGCTACACCTTC
CASSLIIYDGYTF
>-|TRBV7-8|-|TRBJ2-7
TGTGCCAGCAGCTTAGGGGGGACGACCTACGAGCAGTACTTC
CASSLGGTTYEQYF
>-|TRBV18|TRBD2|TRBJ2-5
TGTGCCAGCTCACCACCGTTTTCACTAGCGGGAGCCGACCAAGAGACCCAGTACTTC
CASSPPFSLAGADQETQYF
>-|TRBV29-1|-|TRBJ2-5
TGCAGCGTTGAGGGGAGTCCGATCCAAGAGACCCAGTACTTC
CSVEGSPIQETQYF
>-|TRBV5-1|TRBD1|TRBJ2-7
TGCGCCAGCAGCTCCCCACAGGGGATAAGCTCCTACGAGCAGTACTTC
CASSSPQGISSYEQYF
>-|TRBV5-4|-|TRBJ2-4
TGTGCCAGCAGCTTGGGGGGGACCGACATTCAGTACTTC
CASSLGGTDIQYF
>once|TRBV2|TRBD1|TRBJ2-1
TGTGCCAGCAGTGATTTGGTCGGGACAGGTAGCGGAGTCTACAATGAGCAGTTCTTC
CASSDLVGTGSGVYNEQFF
>once|TRBV7-9|-|TRBJ1-1
TGTGCCACCGACACTCGGGGTTCATTAACAAGAGAGAACACTGAAGCTTTCTTT
CATDTRGSLTRENTEAFF
>-|TRBV5-6|-|TRBJ1-5
TGTGCCAGCAGCTTGAAACATTATAGCAATCAGCCCCAGCATTTT
CASSLKHYSNQPQHF
>-|TRBV7-9|-|TRBJ2-7
TGTGCCAGCAGCTTAACGGGGCAACCCTACGAGCAGTACTTC
CASSLTGQPYEQYF
>-|TRBV15|-|TRBJ2-1
TGTGCCACCAGCAGCAACGGGGTTGAGCAGTTCTTC
CATSSNGVEQFF
>-|TRBV27|TRBD2|TRBJ2-1
TGTGCCAGCAGTTACCCGGGACTAGCTGCCAATGAGCAGTTCTTC
CASSYPGLAANEQFF
>-|TRBV28|-|TRBJ1-1
TGTGCCAGCAGTTTATTGGCGGGGGTGAACACTGAAGCTTTCTTT
CASSLLAGVNTEAFF
>-|TRBV29-1|-|TRBJ1-1
TGCAGCGTTGGAAGGGAATATACTGAAGCTTTCTTT
CSVGREYTEAFF
>-|TRBV19|-|TRBJ2-7
TGTGCCAGTAGTATTCGCAGGGGCTCCTACGAGCAGTACTTC
CASSIRRGSYEQYF
>-|TRBV6-4|-|TRBJ2-3
TGTGCCAGCAGTGAGCGGCGGAGGGCCGTTACAGATACGCAGTATTTT
CASSERRRAVTDTQYF
>-|TRBV6-1|TRBD2|TRBJ2-1
TGTGCCAGCAGTGAAGAGGTAGCGGGAGCTTTGTCCTACAATGAGCAGTTCTTC
CASSEEVAGALSYNEQFF
>-|TRBV11-1|TRBD2|TRBJ2-1
TGTGCCAGCAGCTCGAAGAAAGCGGGAGGGCTCAATGAGCAGTTCTTC
CASSSKKAGGLNEQFF
>-|TRBV9|-|TRBJ2-1
TGTGCCAGCAGCGTAGGGGGGGCCGTGGGCAATGAGCAGTTCTTC
CASSVGGAVGNEQFF